This T cell receptor beta chain was sequenced in a study of PD-L1 blockade in urothelial cancer. Study context: Blood was analyzed 3 weeks (second dose) and 6 weeks after treatment start. Median T cell yield from blood was about 130,000.

V lost 4 bases, J lost 8 bases, and 11 bases stayed unmatched. CDR1 KGHSH and CDR2 LQKENI come from the germline V gene. This CDR3 region has 15 residues. Between 1 and 8 samples per patient were obtained, pretreatment and on-treatment. Spike-ins of synthetic TCR analog templates went into each PCR. Measured with immunoSEQ multiplex PCR; TCRdb has only the in-frame clones, and not every one. The sample yields 71,000 or so clones, about 89% seen once. The TCR originated in a man in his sixties with urothelial cancer. The chain has TRBV18 and TRBJ2-1, with TRBD2 matching over 7 bases. Sequenced here: PBMCs, sampled around atezolizumab (anti-PD-L1) treatment. In DNA, the CDR3 is TGTGCCAGCTCACGGGGCGGGAGTCAAGCCCATGAGCAGTTCTTC. This sequence encodes CASSRGGSQAHEQFF.